This T cell receptor (beta chain) was sequenced for a study of response to subunit inactivated influenza vaccine. Study-wide points: After each seasonal influenza vaccination, few new T cells are recruited, the authors suggested.

This clonotype showed up just a few times. Antigen: not known. V lost 3 bases to trimming and J lost 3 bases, with 5 bases between them. Germline CDR1 KGHSH, CDR2 LQKENI. This CDR3 comprises 12 residues. TCRdb passed the RT-PCR reads through MiXCR, listing each CDR3 protein once. The sample has more than 400,000 distinct CDR3 sequences; more than 7% are singletons. This material consisted of PBMCs from blood, taken around 25 months after vaccination. The V and J genes are TRBV18 and TRBJ1-2; no firm D call. The sequence was obtained from a man aged 50 to 69 who received an inactivated influenza vaccine. The CDR3 region has the DNA TGTGCCAGCTCACCTATGGACTATGGCTACACCTTC. Translating gives CASSPMDYGYTF.